This record looks at one TCR beta chain sequence and its context. No antigen is known for it. Extraction and reverse transcription of RNA yielded cDNA as the sequencing template. Libraries were prepared by immunoSEQ multiplex PCR; TCRdb keeps only in-frame clonotypes and omits some of them. The sample has under 95,000 clones, more than 65% seen once; the top ten hold around 16%. This sample was taken from a study of CD8+ T cells in alopecia areata. Study-wide findings and caveats: Links between baseline CD8+ expansion and response need larger treated cohorts. Across lesional scalp, and particularly alopecia totalis/universalis, clonality surpassed that of normal scalp.

Treatment described: oral pan-JAK inhibitor, 5-10 mg twice daily. Researchers took lesional scalp punch biopsies and peripheral blood from people who were alopecia areata patients. The sample consisted of CD8+ T cells sorted from blood, taken around week 42, from a patient treated with tofacitinib. The receptor comes from a human donor with alopecia areata.

The CDR3 DNA reads TGTGCCAGCAGCCGCGCGGGGTCAGACGAGCAGTACTTC. Its protein is CASSRAGSDEQYF. The V call is TRBV13, the J call TRBJ2-7; a possible D gene is TRBD2 (6 bases). Trimming took 5 bases from V and 5 from J, leaving 13 bases between them. Germline-derived CDR1 and CDR2 are PRHDT and FYEKMQ (reference sequence). The CDR3 totals 13 residues.